Shown below are 12 T cell receptor beta chains from a single sample sequenced in a study of T cell responses to AZD1222 COVID-19 vaccine. Repertoires were generated with immunoSEQ multiplex PCR, while TCRdb's copy carries only in-frame clones and drops some. The sample has approximately 60,000 clones, 76% seen once. The specimen comprised peripheral blood, sampled on day 0 of AZD1222 vaccination. These receptors all come from an adult in good health.

This chain connects TRBV7-8 to TRBJ2-2; D uncertain. The CDR3 totals 15 residues. Germline loops: CDR1 SGHVS, CDR2 FQNEAQ. V was cut by 5 bases and J by 4 bases, with 14 bases left in between. Written as DNA, the CDR3 is TGTGCCAGCAGCCCTGGGCCGCGAGGCACCGGGGAGCTGTTTTTT. Translating it yields CASSPGPRGTGELFF.

The chain has TRBV6-1 and TRBJ1-1, with a weak D call TRBD1 (5 bases). The CDR3 covers 14 residues. Trimming left V 1 base short and J 3 bases short, with 9 bases between. Germline V gene data show CDR1 as MNHNS and CDR2 as SASEGT. The CDR3 DNA follows: TGTGCCAGCAGTGAAGGCAGGGCGGACACTGAAGCTTTCTTT. Translated: CASSEGRADTEAFF.

The chain joins TRBV12-3 or TRBV12-4 to TRBJ2-1, with D possibly being TRBD1 (5 bases). V dropped 8 bases and J dropped 11 bases, with 19 bases sitting between them. This CDR3 is built from 13 residues. This CDR3 is CASWGLGERKQFF. CDR3 sequence (DNA): TGTGCCAGCTGGGGATTAGGGGAACGCAAGCAGTTCTTC.

The chain links TRBV5-6 to TRBJ2-1; the D is unclear. The CDR3 length is 16 residues. V lost 0 bases to trimming and J lost 2 bases, with 12 bases between them. Germline-derived CDR1 and CDR2 are SGHDT and YYEEEE. CDR3 sequence (DNA): TGTGCCAGCAGCTTGGGCAAGCTGGGAACCTACAATGAGCAGTTCTTC. Translating it yields CASSLGKLGTYNEQFF.

The chain carries TRBV12-5 and TRBJ1-2; 9 positions match TRBD1. The CDR3 sequence is 14 residues long. The germline V gene has CDR1 LGHNT and CDR2 FRNRAP. Trimming removed 6 bases from V and 6 bases from J; junction bases left unmatched: 8. In DNA form, the CDR3 reads TGTGCTAGTGGCCCCGGGACAGGGAGGCATGGCTACACCTTC. It is translated as CASGPGTGRHGYTF. The full variable domain, with the rest looked up from reference TRBV12-5 and TRBJ1-2, is DARVTQTPRHKVTEMGQEVTMRCQPILGHNTVFWYRQTMMQGLELLAYFRNRAPLDDSGMPKDRFSAEMPDATLATLKIQPSEPRDSAVYFCASGPGTGRHGYTFGSGTRLTVV.

V is TRBV19 and J is TRBJ1-2, with D possibly TRBD1 on 6 matching bases. CDR3 length: 12 residues. Germline V gene data show CDR1 as LNHDA and CDR2 as SQIVND (reference sequence). V lost 3 bases, J lost 5 bases, and 7 bases lay in between. CDR3 loop: CASSMQGYGYTF. The CDR3 region has the DNA TGTGCCAGTAGTATGCAGGGGTATGGCTACACCTTC.

The chain has TRBV18 and TRBJ1-3, with D possibly TRBD1 on 6 matching bases. Germline CDR1 KGHSH, CDR2 LQKENI. Trimming took 5 bases from V and 2 from J, leaving 10 bases between them. This CDR3 has 14 amino acids. CDR3: CASSSYRAGNTIYF. DNA of the CDR3: TGTGCCAGCTCATCGTACAGGGCTGGAAACACCATATATTTT.

The rearrangement uses TRBV19 and TRBJ1-4; TRBD1 is a possible D gene (6 bases). Germline CDR1 LNHDA, CDR2 SQIVND (reference sequence). CDR3 length: 15 residues. Between the trimmed V and J ends, which lost 5 bases and 6 bases, there was a span of 16 bases. The CDR3 bases are TGTGCCAGTAGTCCTACAGGGAGGTATGATGAAAAACTGTTTTTT. Protein: CASSPTGRYDEKLFF.

The rearrangement uses TRBV18 and TRBJ2-2; 7 positions agree with TRBD2. V shed 1 base, J shed 2 bases, and the junction held 1 base outside the gene matches. The CDR3 extends over 15 amino acids. Germline lookup yields CDR1 KGHSH and CDR2 LQKENI. In DNA form, the CDR3 reads TGTGCCAGCTCACCACGACTAGCTAACACCGGGGAGCTGTTTTTT. Amino acids: CASSPRLANTGELFF.

This chain uses TRBV3-1 (or the pseudogene TRBV3-2) with TRBJ2-3; no firm D call. V lost 1 base to trimming and J lost 8 bases, with 7 bases between them. Germline V CDR1 and CDR2: LGHDT, YNNKEL (reference sequence). The CDR3 contains 12 residues. CDR3 coding DNA: TGTGCCAGCAGCCAAGTAGGTTCTACGCAGTATTTT. Translating it yields CASSQVGSTQYF.

The CDR3: CASSSSSGTGGEKLFF. In nucleotides, the CDR3 is TGTGCCAGCAGCTCCAGTTCCGGGACAGGGGGGGAAAAACTGTTTTTT. V gene TRBV9 combines with J gene TRBJ1-4; 11 bases are a match to TRBD1. CDR1 and CDR2 (germline): SGDLS, YYNGEE. The CDR3 is 16 residues long. Trimming cost V 4 bases and J 8 bases; bases outside gene matches: 10.

The chain couples TRBV2 to TRBJ1-2, with a weak D call TRBD1 (5 bases). CDR1 is SNHLY and CDR2 is FYNNEI in the germline V gene. Between the trimmed V and J ends, which lost 4 bases and 4 bases, there was a span of 16 bases. The CDR3 sequence is 15 residues long. The CDR3 nucleotides are TGTGCCAGCAGTGGGAGCCAGGGATGGGTCTATGGCTACACCTTC. Translating it yields CASSGSQGWVYGYTF. Full variable domain (outside the CDR3, taken from reference TRBV2 and TRBJ1-2): EPEVTQTPSHQVTQMGQEVILRCVPISNHLYFYWYRQILGQKVEFLVSFYNNEISEKSEIFDDQFSVERPDGSNFTLKIRSTKLEDSAMYFCASSGSQGWVYGYTFGSGTRLTVV.